Each of the 4 T cell receptor beta chains below was sequenced from the same sample in a study of multiple sclerosis patients with progressive multifocal leukoencephalopathy. Documented time point: before natalizumab initiation. Assay used: immunoSEQ multiplex PCR; TCRdb lists only in-frame clones, some missing. The table records under 40,000 clones, 80% to 95% of them present only once. Sequencing was done on a sample of PBMCs. These receptors were collected from a man younger than 40 with multiple sclerosis.

This rearrangement joins TRBV9 to TRBJ1-2, with 9 bases aligning to TRBD1. This CDR3 is 15 amino acids long. V trimming: 0 bases; J trimming: 3 bases; junction bases outside the gene matches: 3. Germline CDR1 is SGDLS and CDR2 is YYNGEE. This CDR3 reads CASSVAQGAYYGYTF. The CDR3 coding sequence is TGTGCCAGCAGCGTAGCACAGGGGGCTTACTATGGCTACACCTTC.

The rearrangement uses TRBV7-8 and TRBJ2-2, with unresolved D. Germline V lookup: CDR1 SGHVS, CDR2 FQNEAQ. Trimming removed 5 bases at V and 3 bases at J, with 13 bases between. This CDR3 is built from 15 residues. The CDR3 loop reads CASSLGPSDTGELFF. Here the CDR3 DNA reads TGTGCCAGCAGCCTCGGACCGTCCGACACCGGGGAGCTGTTTTTT.

This sequence joins TRBV9 and TRBJ2-1, with D perhaps matching TRBD1 (6 bases). The CDR3 contains 15 residues. Trimming shortened V by 3 bases and J by 4 bases, and 14 bases separated the two germline ends. Germline CDR1 reads SGDLS; CDR2 reads YYNGEE. The CDR3 bases are TGTGCCAGCAGCGCGTCCGGGACACCTTACAATGAGCAGTTCTTC. It yields the protein CASSASGTPYNEQFF.

This clone was counted once. This chain joins TRBV18 and TRBJ1-2; 8 positions match TRBD1. V gave up 2 bases and J gave up 5 bases; unmatched junction bases: 10. The CDR3 loop spans 16 amino acids. Germline assignment: CDR1 KGHSH and CDR2 LQKENI. The CDR3 reads CASSPGQGAKKYGYTF. CDR3 bases: TGTGCCAGCTCACCAGGGCAGGGGGCGAAGAAATATGGCTACACCTTC.